This note documents a single T cell receptor (beta chain) sequence. CDR1 is SGDLS, CDR2 YYNGEE, per germline. J gave up 7 bases and V 3 bases, and 4 bases lay outside the gene matches. The CDR3 loop spans 13 amino acids. These data originate in a study of cytomegalovirus exposure and HLA in healthy donors. Only in-frame clones appear in the TCRdb table, and some are missing; sequencing was by immunoSEQ multiplex PCR. The sample lists hundreds of thousands of clones; 88% were seen once. Sequenced: PBMCs. The receptor comes from a woman aged 18-29 years in good health and CMV-seronegative. The chain recombines TRBV9 with TRBJ1-2; TRBD1 aligns across 9 bases. The CDR3 spells CASSESDRGGYTF. The CDR3 region has the DNA TGTGCCAGCAGCGAATCGGACAGGGGTGGCTACACCTTC. The variable domain in full, completed from reference TRBV9 and TRBJ1-2, reads DSGVTQTPKHLITATGQRVTLRCSPRSGDLSVYWYQQSLDQGLQFLIQYYNGEERAKGNILERFSAQQFPDLHSELNLSSLELGDSALYFCASSESDRGGYTFGSGTRLTVV.